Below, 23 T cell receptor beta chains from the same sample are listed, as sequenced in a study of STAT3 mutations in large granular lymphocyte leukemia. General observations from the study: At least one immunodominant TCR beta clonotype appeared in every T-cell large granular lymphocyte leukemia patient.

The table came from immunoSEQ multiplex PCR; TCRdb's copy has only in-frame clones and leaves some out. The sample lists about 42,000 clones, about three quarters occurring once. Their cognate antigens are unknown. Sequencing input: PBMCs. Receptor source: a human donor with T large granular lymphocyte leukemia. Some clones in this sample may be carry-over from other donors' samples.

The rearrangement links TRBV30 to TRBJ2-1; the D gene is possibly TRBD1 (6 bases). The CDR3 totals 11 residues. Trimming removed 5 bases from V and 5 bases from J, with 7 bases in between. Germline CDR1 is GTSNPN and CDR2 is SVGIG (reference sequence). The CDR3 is CAWGQNNEQFF. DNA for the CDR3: TGTGCCTGGGGACAGAACAATGAGCAGTTCTTC.

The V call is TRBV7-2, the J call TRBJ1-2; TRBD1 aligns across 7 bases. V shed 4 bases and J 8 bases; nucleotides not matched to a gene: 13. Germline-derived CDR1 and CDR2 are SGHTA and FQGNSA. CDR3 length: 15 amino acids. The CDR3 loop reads CASSSRSGGLGGYTF. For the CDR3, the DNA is TGTGCCAGCAGCTCTAGATCAGGGGGTTTGGGCGGCTACACCTTC.

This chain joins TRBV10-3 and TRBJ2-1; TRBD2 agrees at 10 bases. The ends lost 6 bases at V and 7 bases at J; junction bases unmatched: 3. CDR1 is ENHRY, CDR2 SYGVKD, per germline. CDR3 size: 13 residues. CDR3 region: CAISQTSGNEQFF. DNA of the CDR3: TGTGCCATCAGCCAGACTAGCGGGAATGAGCAGTTCTTC.

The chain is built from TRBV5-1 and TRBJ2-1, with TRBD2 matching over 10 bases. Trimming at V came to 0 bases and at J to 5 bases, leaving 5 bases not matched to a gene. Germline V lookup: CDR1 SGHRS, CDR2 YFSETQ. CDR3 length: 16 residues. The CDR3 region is CASSLGPSGGDNEQFF. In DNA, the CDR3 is TGCGCCAGCAGCTTGGGCCCTAGCGGGGGTGACAATGAGCAGTTCTTC.

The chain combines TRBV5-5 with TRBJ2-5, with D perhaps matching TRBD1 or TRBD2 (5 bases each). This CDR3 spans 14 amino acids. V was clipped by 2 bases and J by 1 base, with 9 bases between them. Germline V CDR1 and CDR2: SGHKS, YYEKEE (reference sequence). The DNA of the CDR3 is TGTGCCAGCAGCTTCGGGACGGGCCAAGAGACCCAGTACTTC. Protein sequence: CASSFGTGQETQYF.

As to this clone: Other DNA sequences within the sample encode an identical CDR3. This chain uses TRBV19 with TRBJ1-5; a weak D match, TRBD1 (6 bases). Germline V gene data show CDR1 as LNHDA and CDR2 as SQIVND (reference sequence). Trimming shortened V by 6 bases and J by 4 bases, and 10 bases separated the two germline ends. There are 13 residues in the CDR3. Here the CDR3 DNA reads TGTGCCAGTAGCCCAGACAGGAATCAGCCCCAGCATTTT. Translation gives CASSPDRNQPQHF.

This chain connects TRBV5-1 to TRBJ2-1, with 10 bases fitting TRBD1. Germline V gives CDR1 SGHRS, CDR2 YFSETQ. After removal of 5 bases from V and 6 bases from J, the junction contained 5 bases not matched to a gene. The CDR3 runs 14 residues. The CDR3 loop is CASRRTGGTNEQFF. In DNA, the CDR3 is TGCGCCAGCAGAAGGACAGGGGGGACCAATGAGCAGTTCTTC.

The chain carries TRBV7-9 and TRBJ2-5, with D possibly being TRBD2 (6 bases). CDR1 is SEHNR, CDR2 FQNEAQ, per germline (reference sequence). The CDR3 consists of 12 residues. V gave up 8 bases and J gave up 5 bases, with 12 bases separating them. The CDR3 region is CASGQAGETQYF. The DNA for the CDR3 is TGTGCCAGCGGACAAGCGGGCGAGACCCAGTACTTC.

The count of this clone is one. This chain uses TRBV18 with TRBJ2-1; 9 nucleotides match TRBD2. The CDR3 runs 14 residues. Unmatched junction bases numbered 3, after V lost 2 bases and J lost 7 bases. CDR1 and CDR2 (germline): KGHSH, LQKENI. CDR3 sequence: CASSPAGGPNEQFF. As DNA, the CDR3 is TGTGCCAGCTCACCAGCGGGGGGGCCGAATGAGCAGTTCTTC.

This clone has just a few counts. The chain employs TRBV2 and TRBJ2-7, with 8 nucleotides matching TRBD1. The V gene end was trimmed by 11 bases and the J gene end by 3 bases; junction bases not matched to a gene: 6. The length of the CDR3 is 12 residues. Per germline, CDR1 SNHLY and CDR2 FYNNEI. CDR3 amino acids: CASDRGGYEQYV. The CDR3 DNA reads TGTGCCTCCGACAGGGGTGGCTACGAGCAGTACGTC.

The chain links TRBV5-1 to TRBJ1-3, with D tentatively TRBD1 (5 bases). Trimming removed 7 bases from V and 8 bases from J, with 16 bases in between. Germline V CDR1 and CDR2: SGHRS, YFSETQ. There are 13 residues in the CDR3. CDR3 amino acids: CASGADSRDTIYF. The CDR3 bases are TGCGCCAGCGGGGCAGACAGTCGGGACACCATATATTTT.

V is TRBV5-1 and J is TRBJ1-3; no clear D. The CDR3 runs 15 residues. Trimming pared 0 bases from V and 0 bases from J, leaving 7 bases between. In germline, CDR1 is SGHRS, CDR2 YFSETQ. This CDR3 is CASSLEGNSGNTIYF. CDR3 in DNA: TGCGCCAGCAGCTTGGAAGGGAACTCTGGAAACACCATATATTTT.

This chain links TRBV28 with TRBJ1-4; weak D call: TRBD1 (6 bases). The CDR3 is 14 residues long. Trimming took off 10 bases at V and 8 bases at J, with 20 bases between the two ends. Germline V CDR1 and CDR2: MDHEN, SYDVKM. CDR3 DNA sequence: TGTGCCATACACCGGGGGGGCTCTAGGGAAAAACTGTTTTTT. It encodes CAIHRGGSREKLFF. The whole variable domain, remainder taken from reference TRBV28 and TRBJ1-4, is DVKVTQSSRYLVKRTGEKVFLECVQDMDHENMFWYRQDPGLGLRLIYFSYDVKMKEKGDIPEGYSVSREKKERFSLILESASTNQTSMYLCAIHRGGSREKLFFGSGTQLSVL.

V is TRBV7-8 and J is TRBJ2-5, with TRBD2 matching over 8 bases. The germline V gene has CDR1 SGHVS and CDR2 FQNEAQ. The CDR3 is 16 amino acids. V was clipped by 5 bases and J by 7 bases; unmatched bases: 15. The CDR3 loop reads CASSPTSGVRGGTQYF. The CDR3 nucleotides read TGTGCCAGCAGCCCCACTAGCGGCGTCCGCGGGGGGACCCAGTACTTC.

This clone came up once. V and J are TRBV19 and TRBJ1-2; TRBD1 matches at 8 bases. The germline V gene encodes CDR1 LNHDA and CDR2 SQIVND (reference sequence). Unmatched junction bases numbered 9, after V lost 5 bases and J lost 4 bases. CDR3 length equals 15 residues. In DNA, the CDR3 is TGTGCCAGTAGTGTAACAGGGGGACCCTTCTATGGCTACACCTTC. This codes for CASSVTGGPFYGYTF.

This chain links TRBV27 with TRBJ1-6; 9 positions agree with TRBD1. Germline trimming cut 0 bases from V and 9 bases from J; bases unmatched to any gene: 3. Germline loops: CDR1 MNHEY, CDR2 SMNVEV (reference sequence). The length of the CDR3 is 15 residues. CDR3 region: CASSLSGTGSSPLHF. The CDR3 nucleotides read TGTGCCAGCAGTTTATCGGGGACAGGGAGTTCACCCCTCCACTTT.

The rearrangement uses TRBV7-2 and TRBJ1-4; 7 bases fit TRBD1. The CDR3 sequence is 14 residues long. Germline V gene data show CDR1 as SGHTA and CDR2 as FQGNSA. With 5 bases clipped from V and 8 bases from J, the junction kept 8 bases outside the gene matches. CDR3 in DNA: TGTGCCAGCAGCAAGGGACAGAAGGGAGAAAAACTGTTTTTT. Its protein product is CASSKGQKGEKLFF.

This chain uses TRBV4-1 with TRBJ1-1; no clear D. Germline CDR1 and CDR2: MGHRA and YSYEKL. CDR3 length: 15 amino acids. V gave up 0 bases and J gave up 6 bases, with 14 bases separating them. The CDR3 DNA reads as TGCGCCAGCAGCCAAGATCGGGCCACGGAGCCTGAAGCTTTCTTT. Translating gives CASSQDRATEPEAFF.

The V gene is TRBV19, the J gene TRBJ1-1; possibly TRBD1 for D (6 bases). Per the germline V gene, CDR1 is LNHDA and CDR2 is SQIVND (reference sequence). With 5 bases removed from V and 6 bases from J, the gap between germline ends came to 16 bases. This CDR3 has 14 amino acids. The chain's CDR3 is CASSRTEGVSEAFF. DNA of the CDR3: TGTGCCAGTAGTCGCACAGAGGGGGTATCTGAAGCTTTCTTT.

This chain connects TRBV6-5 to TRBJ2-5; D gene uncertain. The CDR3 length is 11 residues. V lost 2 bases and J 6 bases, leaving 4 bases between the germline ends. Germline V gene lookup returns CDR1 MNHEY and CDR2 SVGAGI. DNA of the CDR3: TGTGCCAGCAGTTACGGGAAGACCCAGTACTTC. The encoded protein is CASSYGKTQYF.

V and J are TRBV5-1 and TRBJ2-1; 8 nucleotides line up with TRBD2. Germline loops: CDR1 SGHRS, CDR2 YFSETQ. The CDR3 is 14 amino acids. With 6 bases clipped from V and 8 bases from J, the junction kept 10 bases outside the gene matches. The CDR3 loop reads CASNSRGGPDEQFF. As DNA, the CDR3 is TGCGCCAGCAACAGTCGGGGGGGGCCGGATGAGCAGTTCTTC.

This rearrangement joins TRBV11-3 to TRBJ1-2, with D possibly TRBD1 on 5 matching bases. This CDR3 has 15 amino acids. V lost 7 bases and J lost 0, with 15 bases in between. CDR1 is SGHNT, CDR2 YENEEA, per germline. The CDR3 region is CASTKRGMANYGYTF. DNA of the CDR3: TGTGCCAGCACGAAAAGGGGAATGGCTAACTATGGCTACACCTTC.

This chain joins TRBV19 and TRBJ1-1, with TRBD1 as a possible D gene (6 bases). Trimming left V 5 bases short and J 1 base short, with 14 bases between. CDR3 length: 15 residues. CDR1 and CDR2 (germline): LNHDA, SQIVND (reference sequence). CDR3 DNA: TGTGCCAGTAGTGCCCTACAGGGCTCGAACACTGAAGCTTTCTTT. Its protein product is CASSALQGSNTEAFF.